This paragraph reports one T cell receptor (beta chain). Its target is unknown. Per germline, CDR1 MGHRA and CDR2 YSYEKL. After removal of 3 bases from V and 5 bases from J, the junction contained 8 bases not matched to a gene. The length of the CDR3 is 16 residues. This table comes from immunoSEQ multiplex PCR, and its TCRdb copy is limited to in-frame clones, with some not included. The table has approximately 23,000 clones, roughly 88% seen once. This sample stems from a study of T cells after posttransplantation cyclophosphamide. Study-wide results and limits: Skin or GI-infiltrating T cells shared few TRB sequences with blood. Recipient CMV seropositivity and CMV reactivation strongly tracked TRB clonality. Donor-recipient repertoire similarity was low at 1-2 months, rising over year one.

The specimen sequenced was PBMCs. This receptor was taken from a woman in her fifties or sixties with a blood cancer, CMV-positive, and with a related stem cell donor. J is TRBJ1-5 and V is TRBV4-1, with 9 nucleotides matching TRBD1. CDR3 region: CASSQGDRVGYQPQHF. The CDR3 coding sequence is TGCGCCAGCAGCCAGGGGGACAGGGTGGGGTATCAGCCCCAGCATTTT.